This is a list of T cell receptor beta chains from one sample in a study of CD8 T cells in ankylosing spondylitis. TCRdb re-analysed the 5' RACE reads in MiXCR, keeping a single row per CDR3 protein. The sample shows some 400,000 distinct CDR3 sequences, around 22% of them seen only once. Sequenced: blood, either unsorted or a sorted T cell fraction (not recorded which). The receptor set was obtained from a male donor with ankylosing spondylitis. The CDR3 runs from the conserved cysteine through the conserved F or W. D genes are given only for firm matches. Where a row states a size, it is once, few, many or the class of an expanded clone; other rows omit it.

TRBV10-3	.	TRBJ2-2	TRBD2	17	CAIRPGTSGGGTGELFF	TGTGCCATCAGACCCGGGACTAGCGGAGGGGGAACCGGGGAGCTGTTTTTT
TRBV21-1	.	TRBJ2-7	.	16	CASSERGGRGSYEQYF	TGTGCCAGCAGCGAAAGAGGAGGCAGGGGTTCCTACGAGCAGTACTTC
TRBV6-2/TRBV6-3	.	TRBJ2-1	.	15	CASSLDAPSYNEQFF	TGTGCCAGCAGCTTGGACGCCCCCTCCTACAATGAGCAGTTCTTC
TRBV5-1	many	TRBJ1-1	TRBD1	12	CASSFGTDEAFF	TGCGCCAGCAGCTTCGGGACAGATGAAGCTTTCTTT
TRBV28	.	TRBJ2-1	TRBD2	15	CASTPGTSAYNEQFF	TGTGCCAGCACCCCCGGGACTAGCGCGTACAATGAGCAGTTCTTC
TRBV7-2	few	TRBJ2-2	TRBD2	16	CATAAQGLGPIGELFF	TGTGCCACCGCAGCACAGGGACTAGGTCCAATCGGGGAGCTGTTTTTT
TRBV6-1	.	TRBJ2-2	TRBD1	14	CASSGGLGTGELFF	TGTGCCAGCTCAGGGGGCCTGGGCACCGGGGAGCTGTTTTTT
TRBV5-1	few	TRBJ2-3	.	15	CASTPSGPVTDTQYF	TGCGCCAGCACCCCTTCAGGGCCTGTCACAGATACGCAGTATTTT
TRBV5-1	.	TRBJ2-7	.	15	CASSGLEGMSYEQYF	TGCGCCAGCAGCGGTCTGGAGGGCATGAGCTACGAGCAGTACTTC
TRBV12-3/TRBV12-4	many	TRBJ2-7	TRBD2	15	CASSLVWTSSYEQYF	TGTGCCAGCAGTTTAGTGTGGACTAGCTCCTACGAGCAGTACTTC
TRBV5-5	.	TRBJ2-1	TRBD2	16	CASSLALAGPSNEQFF	TGTGCCAGCAGCTTGGCACTAGCGGGCCCCTCCAATGAGCAGTTCTTC